A single sample is the source of the 28 T cell receptor beta chains below, sequenced in a study of cytomegalovirus exposure and HLA in healthy donors. The PCR was carried out with 60 Vbeta primers and 13 Jbeta primers. Libraries were prepared by immunoSEQ multiplex PCR; TCRdb keeps only in-frame clonotypes and omits some of them. The sample consists of fewer than 75,000 clones, roughly 70% of them appearing once. The sequencing sample was made of PBMCs. All receptors derive from a man in his sixties or seventies in good health and CMV-seronegative.

This rearrangement joins TRBV7-2 to TRBJ2-3; TRBD2 matches 8 bases. The CDR3 runs to 17 residues. Trimming removed 1 base from V and 0 bases from J; junction bases left unmatched: 6. The germline V gene has CDR1 SGHTA and CDR2 FQGNSA. CDR3 bases: TGTGCCAGCAGCTTAGTTATGCGGGGGGTTAGCACAGATACGCAGTATTTT. Protein product: CASSLVMRGVSTDTQYF. Together with reference TRBV7-2 and TRBJ2-3, the CDR3 gives the full variable domain: GAGVSQSPSNKVTEKGKDVELRCDPISGHTALYWYRQSLGQGLEFLIYFQGNSAPDKSGLPSDRFSAERTGGSVSTLTIQRTQQEDSAVYLCASSLVMRGVSTDTQYFGPGTRLTVL.

This clone was detected a few times. The genes are TRBV19 and TRBJ2-1; D is possibly TRBD1 (6 bases). The CDR3 length is 18 residues. Trimming took 4 bases from V and 0 from J, leaving 19 bases between them. Germline CDR1 and CDR2: LNHDA and SQIVND (reference sequence). CDR3 nucleotide sequence: TGTGCCAGTAGTACTGGACAGAACAATTATTCCTCCTACAATGAGCAGTTCTTC. Translating gives CASSTGQNNYSSYNEQFF.

V and J are TRBV14 and TRBJ1-2, with D perhaps matching TRBD1 (5 bases). Germline-derived CDR1 and CDR2 are SGHDN and FVKESK. The V end was cut by 5 bases, the J end by 5 bases, with 21 bases between. The CDR3 spans 16 residues. The CDR3 DNA is TGTGCCAGCAGCGAATTCCGGGACTCCCTGTCTTATGGCTACACCTTC. It is translated as CASSEFRDSLSYGYTF.

V gene TRBV6-6 combines with J gene TRBJ2-5, with 7 nucleotides matching TRBD2. CDR3 length: 14 residues. Per the germline V gene, CDR1 is MNHNY and CDR2 is SVGAGI (reference sequence). V lost 2 bases and J lost 6; bases outside the gene matches: 6. This CDR3 is CASSYGEGTKTQYF. As DNA, the CDR3 is TGTGCCAGCAGTTACGGGGAGGGTACGAAGACCCAGTACTTC.

The chain employs TRBV6-5 and TRBJ2-7; tentatively, D is TRBD2 (5 bases). CDR3 length: 13 residues. The V end was cut by 5 bases, the J end by 7 bases, with 15 bases between. In germline, CDR1 is MNHEY, CDR2 SVGAGI. The CDR3 loop is CASSGGRFGEQYF. CDR3 DNA: TGTGCCAGCAGTGGAGGTCGGTTTGGGGAGCAGTACTTC.

V and J are TRBV5-1 and TRBJ2-2; 7 bases match TRBD2. Germline CDR1 SGHRS, CDR2 YFSETQ. The CDR3 totals 18 residues. The V segment lost 10 bases and the J segment 8 bases; nucleotides outside the gene matches: 26. The CDR3 DNA reads TGCGCCCGGGAGGTCACTGAGGATGGGATGGCGGAGACAGGGGAGCTGTTTTTT. Translation gives CAREVTEDGMAETGELFF.

The chain has TRBV19 and TRBJ2-4, with TRBD1 identical over 7 bases. V lost 4 bases and J lost 3; bases outside the gene matches: 0. The CDR3 has 13 residues. Germline CDR1 and CDR2: LNHDA and SQIVND (reference sequence). The CDR3 is CASSTGGKNIQYF. The CDR3 nucleotides read TGTGCCAGTAGTACAGGGGGCAAAAACATTCAGTACTTC. Looking up the rest from reference TRBV19 and TRBJ2-4 gives the full variable domain: DGGITQSPKYLFRKEGQNVTLSCEQNLNHDAMYWYRQDPGQGLRLIYYSQIVNDFQKGDIAEGYSVSREKKESFPLTVTSAQKNPTAFYLCASSTGGKNIQYFGAGTRLSVL.

This chain uses TRBV10-3 with TRBJ2-5, with 12 bases lining up with TRBD2. Germline V gene lookup returns CDR1 ENHRY and CDR2 SYGVKD. J lost 4 bases, V lost 8 bases, and 5 bases had no gene match. The CDR3 runs to 14 residues. The CDR3 DNA reads as TGTGCCATCTCTAGGACTAGCGGGATAGAGACCCAGTACTTC. The encoded protein is CAISRTSGIETQYF.

This clone has a single count. The chain uses TRBV7-9 and TRBJ1-4; D possibly corresponds to TRBD1 (5 bases). This CDR3 has 16 amino acids. Germline V gene data show CDR1 as SEHNR and CDR2 as FQNEAQ (reference sequence). V was pared by 3 bases and J by 0 bases, with 11 bases between. The CDR3 DNA reads as TGTGCCAGCAGCTTCCAGGGAACAGCAACTAATGAAAAACTGTTTTTT. Translation gives CASSFQGTATNEKLFF.

The chain employs TRBV6-5 and TRBJ1-1, with 12 bases lining up with TRBD1. Germline-derived CDR1 and CDR2 are MNHEY and SVGAGI. The V segment lost 2 bases and the J segment 10 bases; nucleotides outside the gene matches: 5. The CDR3 is made up of 14 amino acids. CDR3 residues: CASSYGGTGGRAFF. CDR3 nucleotides: TGTGCCAGCAGTTACGGGGGGACAGGGGGCAGAGCTTTCTTT.

The rearrangement uses TRBV18 and TRBJ1-4; perhaps TRBD1 as D (5 bases). Trimming took off 0 bases at V and 10 bases at J, with 12 bases between the two ends. CDR1 KGHSH and CDR2 LQKENI come from the germline V gene. CDR3 size: 14 residues. In nucleotides, the CDR3 is TGTGCCAGCTCACCACCGAGCAGGGAGGGAAAACTGTTTTTT. It codes for CASSPPSREGKLFF.

The V and J genes are TRBV5-6 and TRBJ1-6; D unclear. The germline gives CDR1 SGHDT, CDR2 YYEEEE. The CDR3 is 16 residues long. Trimming stripped 3 bases from V and 9 bases from J, with 19 bases between. The CDR3 nucleotides are TGTGCCAGCAGCTCTAGGGCGGCGGGCTCGCGTTCACCCCTCCACTTT. It encodes CASSSRAAGSRSPLHF.

The chain is built from TRBV19 and TRBJ2-1, with 16 bases identical to TRBD2. V dropped 10 bases and J dropped 9; count of bases not matched to a gene: 3. Germline V gives CDR1 LNHDA, CDR2 SQIVND (reference sequence). The CDR3 has 13 residues. The CDR3 region has the DNA TGTGCCACCGGGACTAGCGGGAGGGGTGAGCAGTTCTTC. Its protein is CATGTSGRGEQFF. The entire variable domain, with the rest obtained from reference TRBV19 and TRBJ2-1, is as follows: DGGITQSPKYLFRKEGQNVTLSCEQNLNHDAMYWYRQDPGQGLRLIYYSQIVNDFQKGDIAEGYSVSREKKESFPLTVTSAQKNPTAFYLCATGTSGRGEQFFGPGTRLTVL.

This rearrangement joins TRBV12-5 to TRBJ1-1; weak D call: TRBD1 (6 bases). The CDR3 extends over 13 amino acids. The ends were cut back, 5 bases at V and 5 bases at J, with 12 bases in the middle. The germline gives CDR1 LGHNT, CDR2 FRNRAP. The CDR3 coding sequence is TGTGCTAGTGGTCATCAGGGGAGAACTGAAGCTTTCTTT. It is translated as CASGHQGRTEAFF.

The genes are TRBV27 and TRBJ2-7; D may be TRBD1 (6 bases). Germline values: CDR1 MNHEY, CDR2 SMNVEV (reference sequence). The CDR3 runs to 13 residues. Trimming removed 5 bases at V and 0 bases at J, with 8 bases between. The CDR3 is CASSIRGSYEQYF. The CDR3 coding sequence is TGTGCCAGCAGTATCAGGGGCTCCTACGAGCAGTACTTC.

The V gene is TRBV7-2, the J gene TRBJ2-2, with 8 bases identical to TRBD2. Germline V lookup: CDR1 SGHTA, CDR2 FQGNSA. This CDR3 is 18 amino acids long. V gave up 3 bases and J gave up 4 bases; unmatched junction bases: 13. CDR3 DNA sequence: TGTGCCAGCAGCTTTTTGGGCCAGGGACTAGGGGCCACCGGGGAGCTGTTTTTT. This translates into CASSFLGQGLGATGELFF.

This rearrangement joins TRBV11-3 to TRBJ2-1; 12 bases are a match to TRBD2. Trimming at V came to 3 bases and at J to 7 bases, leaving 13 bases not matched to a gene. This CDR3 comprises 18 residues. Germline V lookup: CDR1 SGHNT, CDR2 YENEEA. CDR3 DNA: TGTGCCAGCAGCTTTGGGGGGTCCGGGACTAGCGGGCGTAATGAGCAGTTCTTC. This codes for CASSFGGSGTSGRNEQFF.

This rearrangement joins TRBV11-2 to TRBJ2-3; 7 nucleotides match TRBD2. This CDR3 has 15 residues. Germline CDR1 and CDR2: SGHAT and FQNNGV. V lost 1 base to trimming and J lost 3 bases; unmatched junction nucleotides: 4. The CDR3 coding sequence is TGTGCCAGCAGCTTAGCGGCTAGCGGTACAGATACGCAGTATTTT. It yields the protein CASSLAASGTDTQYF.

This clone was observed a few times. This sequence joins TRBV5-1 and TRBJ1-1, with D possibly being TRBD1 (5 bases). CDR3 length: 16 amino acids. Looked up from germline, CDR1 is SGHRS and CDR2 is YFSETQ. The germline V and J ends were trimmed by 0 bases and 1 base, with 13 bases remaining between them. This CDR3 is CASSLGTGKSNTEAFF. Written as DNA, the CDR3 is TGCGCCAGCAGCTTGGGCACAGGTAAATCGAACACTGAAGCTTTCTTT.

A single count supports this clone. The chain couples TRBV5-1 to TRBJ2-7; TRBD2 aligns across 7 bases. The V and J ends lost 0 bases and 3 bases, in that order; junction bases with no gene match: 9. The CDR3 is 16 residues long. Germline V gene data show CDR1 as SGHRS and CDR2 as YFSETQ. CDR3 loop: CASSLGASGIDYEQYF. As DNA, the CDR3 is TGCGCCAGCAGCTTGGGAGCGAGCGGGATCGACTACGAGCAGTACTTC.

The V gene is TRBV30, the J gene TRBJ2-7, with TRBD2 matching 8 bases. Germline CDR1 and CDR2: GTSNPN and SVGIG (reference sequence). The CDR3 spans 15 residues. The trim removed 4 bases at V and 2 bases at J, leaving 10 bases unmatched. CDR3 residues: CAWTSPGLGAYEQYF. CDR3 in DNA: TGTGCCTGGACAAGTCCGGGACTAGGAGCCTACGAGCAGTACTTC.

V and J are TRBV21-1 and TRBJ2-1; the listed D gene, TRBD2, was not tested against the DNA. TRBV21-1 is listed as a pseudogene. There are 15 residues in the CDR3. CDR3 sequence reads: CASSDSREGYNEQFF. The DNA for the CDR3 is TGTGCCAGCAGCGATTCCCGGGAGGGCTACAATGAGCAGTTCTTC.

V gene TRBV30 combines with J gene TRBJ2-5, with TRBD1 matching over 7 bases. The CDR3 is made up of 13 amino acids. Trimming cost V 8 bases and J 2 bases; bases outside gene matches: 8. The germline V gene has CDR1 GTSNPN and CDR2 SVGIG (reference sequence). The CDR3 coding sequence is TGTGCCCGGGACAGTGGAGATCAAGAGACCCAGTACTTC. It encodes CARDSGDQETQYF.

CDR3 nucleotide sequence: TGTGCCAGCTCTACCTCAGGGTCTTCACCCCTCCACTTT. Translated, it gives CASSTSGSSPLHF. The rearrangement uses TRBV18 and TRBJ1-6; the D gene is possibly TRBD1 (5 bases). CDR3 length: 13 amino acids. V gave up 6 bases and J gave up 9 bases, with 12 bases separating them. Germline V gene sequence: CDR1 KGHSH, CDR2 LQKENI.

The gene calls are TRBV10-3 and TRBJ2-5; 9 nucleotides match TRBD2. CDR1 is ENHRY, CDR2 SYGVKD, per germline. V lost 4 bases to trimming and J lost 7 bases; unmatched junction nucleotides: 13. CDR3 length: 16 residues. For the CDR3, the DNA is TGTGCCATCAGTGGGACTAGCGTGGGGGTTGAATCGACCCAGTACTTC. Protein product: CAISGTSVGVESTQYF.

The V call is TRBV7-9, the J call TRBJ2-7, with 9 bases matching TRBD1. The CDR3 is 15 residues long. CDR1 SEHNR and CDR2 FQNEAQ come from the germline V gene (reference sequence). Germline trimming cut 1 base from V and 1 base from J; bases unmatched to any gene: 2. For the CDR3, the DNA is TGTGCCAGCAGCTTAGGGACAGGGGTATCCTACGAGCAGTACTTC. Its translation: CASSLGTGVSYEQYF.

About this clone: One end of the junction does not line up with germline, which may come from a read error. The chain joins TRBV7-7 to TRBJ2-3; TRBD2 matches 10 bases. CDR3 length equals 15 residues. The germline V gene encodes CDR1 SSHAT and CDR2 FNYEAQ (reference sequence). CDR3 in amino acids: CASSFGLAGTDTQYF. The CDR3 DNA is TGTGCTAGCAGCTTTGGACTAGCGGGCACAGATACGCAGTATTTT.

This clone was detected only a few times. The rearrangement joins TRBV5-1 to TRBJ1-1; D is ambiguous. The V end was cut by 1 base, the J end by 0 bases, with 7 bases between. The CDR3 contains 14 residues. The germline V gene has CDR1 SGHRS and CDR2 YFSETQ. CDR3 in DNA: TGCGCCAGCAGCTTGTACGGGGTGAACACTGAAGCTTTCTTT. It codes for CASSLYGVNTEAFF. Together with reference TRBV5-1 and TRBJ1-1, the CDR3 gives the full variable domain: KAGVTQTPRYLIKTRGQQVTLSCSPISGHRSVSWYQQTPGQGLQFLFEYFSETQRNKGNFPGRFSGRQFSNSRSEMNVSTLELGDSALYLCASSLYGVNTEAFFGQGTRLTVV.